Presented here are 30 T cell receptor beta chains from one specimen sequenced in a study of blood T cell repertoires in COVID-19. Profiling relied on immunoSEQ multiplex PCR, and the TCRdb table lists in-frame clones only, not all of them. Seen here are 150,000 to 200,000 clones, around 79% observed once, and the top ten hold more than 9.5%. What was sequenced was PBMCs or T cells enriched from blood (not recorded which). The receptors derive from a man in his forties or fifties who had recovered from COVID-19.

The sample holds a few counts of this clone. The genes are TRBV3-1 (or the pseudogene TRBV3-2) and TRBJ2-5, with 9 bases aligning to TRBD2. Trimming removed 2 bases from V and 7 bases from J; junction bases left unmatched: 8. The germline V gene encodes CDR1 LGHDT and CDR2 YNNKEL (reference sequence). This CDR3 has 15 residues. The CDR3, as DNA: TGTGCCAGCAGCCAAATAGCGGGAGTCCCGGGGACCCAGTACTTC. This sequence encodes CASSQIAGVPGTQYF.

In this sample, this clone turned up once. The chain is built from TRBV2 and TRBJ2-5; TRBD1 agrees at 7 bases. Looked up from germline, CDR1 is SNHLY and CDR2 is FYNNEI. J gave up 1 base and V 3 bases, and 8 bases lay outside the gene matches. The CDR3 sequence is 16 residues long. The CDR3, as DNA: TGTGCCAGCAGTGAGTTCCCGACAGGGCTCCAAGAGACCCAGTACTTC. Protein sequence: CASSEFPTGLQETQYF.

The chain couples TRBV7-9 to TRBJ2-7, with D tentatively TRBD2 (6 bases). CDR1 is SEHNR, CDR2 FQNEAQ, per germline (reference sequence). The CDR3 has 13 residues. V lost 5 bases and J lost 3, with 11 bases in between. The CDR3 coding sequence is TGTGCCAGCAGCCCTACTAGCCACTACGAGCAGTACTTC. Protein product: CASSPTSHYEQYF.

The V gene is TRBV18, the J gene TRBJ2-5; D unresolved. The CDR3 length is 15 residues. In germline, CDR1 is KGHSH, CDR2 LQKENI. Trimming removed 3 bases at V and 0 bases at J, with 11 bases between. The CDR3 here is CASSPEMGNQETQYF. As DNA, the CDR3 is TGTGCCAGCTCACCGGAAATGGGCAACCAAGAGACCCAGTACTTC.

This clone was seen a few times. The V call is TRBV6-5, the J call TRBJ1-1; 9 bases fit TRBD1. This CDR3 comprises 15 residues. The trim removed 5 bases at V and 4 bases at J, leaving 8 bases unmatched. Germline V CDR1 and CDR2: MNHEY, SVGAGI. CDR3 DNA: TGTGCCAGCAGTCCAACAGGGGGCGGGGGCACTGAAGCTTTCTTT. Residues: CASSPTGGGGTEAFF.

V usage is TRBV7-9 and J usage is TRBJ2-1; 9 nucleotides line up with TRBD2. CDR1 is SEHNR, CDR2 FQNEAQ, per germline (reference sequence). CDR3 length: 15 residues. The V segment lost 3 bases and the J segment 5 bases; nucleotides outside the gene matches: 5. CDR3 sequence: CASSFLRGGDNEQFF. In DNA, the CDR3 is TGTGCCAGCAGCTTCTTGCGGGGGGGCGACAATGAGCAGTTCTTC.

The CDR3 nucleotides read TGTGCCAGCGGGTTGCAGGGTATCTACGAGCAGTACTTC. This gives the protein CASGLQGIYEQYF. This chain links TRBV2 with TRBJ2-7; D is possibly TRBD1 (5 bases). The CDR3 totals 13 residues. The V and J ends lost 8 bases and 3 bases respectively, with 14 bases between them. The germline V gene encodes CDR1 SNHLY and CDR2 FYNNEI.

This chain joins TRBV11-2 and TRBJ2-3; 7 nucleotides agree with TRBD2. The CDR3 length is 17 residues. Unmatched junction bases numbered 11, after V lost 2 bases and J lost 3 bases. Germline CDR1 SGHAT, CDR2 FQNNGV. CDR3 protein: CASSLREGPRGTDTQYF. CDR3 nucleotide sequence: TGTGCCAGCAGCTTAAGAGAAGGGCCGCGGGGGACAGATACGCAGTATTTT.

The rearrangement uses TRBV28 and TRBJ2-2; D not resolved. Trimming cost V 7 bases and J 5 bases, with 17 bases left between them. The CDR3 sequence is 15 residues long. In germline, CDR1 is MDHEN, CDR2 SYDVKM. CDR3 DNA: TGTGCCAGCATCACCGGGTCTTTGTGGACCGGGGAGCTGTTTTTT. It codes for CASITGSLWTGELFF.

The table lists this clone with a few counts. The rearrangement joins TRBV9 to TRBJ1-6; no firm D call. The germline V and J ends were trimmed by 2 bases and 5 bases, with 8 bases remaining between them. CDR1 SGDLS and CDR2 YYNGEE come from the germline V gene. The CDR3 extends over 14 amino acids. The DNA for the CDR3 is TGTGCCAGCAGCGTCCAACCTAATAATTCACCCCTCCACTTT. Amino acids: CASSVQPNNSPLHF.

This clone was recorded a few times. J is TRBJ2-2 and V is TRBV19, with 10 bases fitting TRBD1. Germline V gene lookup returns CDR1 LNHDA and CDR2 SQIVND (reference sequence). Unmatched junction bases numbered 6, after V lost 5 bases and J lost 3 bases. The CDR3 consists of 16 residues. CDR3 in DNA: TGTGCCAGTAGTCCCTCGACAGGGGGCCACACCGGGGAGCTGTTTTTT. This gives the protein CASSPSTGGHTGELFF. Full variable domain (missing parts from reference TRBV19 and TRBJ2-2): DGGITQSPKYLFRKEGQNVTLSCEQNLNHDAMYWYRQDPGQGLRLIYYSQIVNDFQKGDIAEGYSVSREKKESFPLTVTSAQKNPTAFYLCASSPSTGGHTGELFFGEGSRLTVL.

The chain is built from TRBV5-6 and TRBJ1-1; a weak D match, TRBD1 (6 bases). Per the germline V gene, CDR1 is SGHDT and CDR2 is YYEEEE. The V end was cut by 1 base, the J end by 5 bases, with 12 bases between. There are 14 residues in the CDR3. The CDR3 region is CASSLLSTGTEAFF. Written as DNA, the CDR3 is TGTGCCAGCAGCTTGCTTAGCACAGGGACTGAAGCTTTCTTT.

This rearrangement joins TRBV10-2 to TRBJ1-6; D remains unclear. Deletions cut 3 bases from V and 8 bases from J, with 5 bases between. Germline V gene data show CDR1 as WSHSY and CDR2 as SAAADI. The CDR3 covers 12 residues. DNA for the CDR3: TGCGCCAGCAGTGACAGTTATTCACCCCTCCACTTT. This gives the protein CASSDSYSPLHF.

The chain carries TRBV10-3 and TRBJ2-5; 12 nucleotides match TRBD2. The J segment lost 4 bases and the V segment lost 10 bases, leaving 16 bases of the junction unmatched. The CDR3 loop spans 17 amino acids. Germline V gene lookup returns CDR1 ENHRY and CDR2 SYGVKD. This CDR3 reads CATWTSGNSASGETQYF. Here the CDR3 DNA reads TGTGCCACTTGGACTAGCGGGAATTCGGCTTCCGGAGAGACCCAGTACTTC.

The sample holds a few counts of this clone. The rearrangement joins TRBV5-1 to TRBJ2-3; 11 positions agree with TRBD2. V was pared by 0 bases and J by 10 bases, with 4 bases of the junction left unmatched. This CDR3 has 14 amino acids. Germline assignment: CDR1 SGHRS and CDR2 YFSETQ. This CDR3 reads CASSLATSGDPQYF. The CDR3 DNA reads TGCGCCAGCAGCTTGGCGACTAGCGGGGACCCGCAGTATTTT.

This chain connects TRBV5-4 to TRBJ1-5; possibly TRBD1 for D (5 bases). Per the germline V gene, CDR1 is SGHNT and CDR2 is YYREEE (reference sequence). V was shortened by 0 bases and J by 0 bases, with 10 bases between the two germline ends. The length of the CDR3 is 16 residues. The CDR3 DNA reads as TGTGCCAGCAGCTTGGACGGGGGTACTAGCAATCAGCCCCAGCATTTT. This gives the protein CASSLDGGTSNQPQHF.

The V and J genes are TRBV20-1 and TRBJ2-3; no clear D gene. The CDR3 is 12 amino acids. CDR1 is DFQATT and CDR2 is SNEGSKA in the germline V gene (reference sequence). V lost 3 bases and J lost 4, with 8 bases in between. CDR3 coding DNA: TGCAGTGCTAGTCTTTTAGCAGATACGCAGTATTTT. Translated, it gives CSASLLADTQYF.

This clone was seen only once. The chain carries TRBV2 and TRBJ1-1; D remains ambiguous. V was shortened by 3 bases and J by 4 bases, with 18 bases between the two germline ends. This CDR3 comprises 16 residues. The germline CDR1 and CDR2 sequences are SNHLY and FYNNEI. The CDR3 here is CASSDYGYSGGTEAFF. The CDR3 DNA follows: TGTGCCAGCAGTGACTACGGCTACTCCGGAGGCACTGAAGCTTTCTTT.

The J gene is TRBJ2-7, the V gene TRBV6-5, with D uncertain. Germline V gene lookup returns CDR1 MNHEY and CDR2 SVGAGI. The CDR3 runs to 12 residues. V lost 6 bases to trimming and J lost 2 bases, with 8 bases between them. The CDR3 region is CASRRSPYEQYF. CDR3 nucleotide sequence: TGTGCCAGCAGGCGTAGTCCCTACGAGCAGTACTTC.

The chain recombines TRBV6-4 with TRBJ2-2, with no clear D. Trimming cost V 4 bases and J 6 bases, with 15 bases left between them. Germline V gene data show CDR1 as MRHNA and CDR2 as SNTAGT. This CDR3 is 15 amino acids long. The CDR3 nucleotides read TGTGCCAGCAGTGCAGGTTCAGTCAGTTCCGGGGAGCTGTTTTTT. Translated, it gives CASSAGSVSSGELFF.

The chain recombines TRBV5-4 with TRBJ2-1; D is perhaps TRBD2 (7 bases). The germline V gene encodes CDR1 SGHNT and CDR2 YYREEE (reference sequence). V was clipped by 1 base and J by 7 bases, with 18 bases between them. This CDR3 spans 16 amino acids. The CDR3 sequence: CASSLPTGGQGNEQFF. For the CDR3, the DNA is TGTGCCAGCAGCTTGCCAACGGGGGGCCAGGGGAATGAGCAGTTCTTC.

The chain links TRBV3-1 (or the pseudogene TRBV3-2) to TRBJ2-5; the D is unclear. This CDR3 has 12 residues. Trimming shortened V by 0 bases and J by 5 bases, and 4 bases separated the two germline ends. CDR1 is LGHDT and CDR2 is YNNKEL in the germline V gene (reference sequence). The CDR3 DNA sequence: TGTGCCAGCAGCCAAGAGCGCGAGACCCAGTACTTC. Its protein is CASSQERETQYF.

CDR3 DNA sequence: TGTGCCAGCAGTTCGATTAGCTCCTATAATTCACCCCTCCACTTT. Residues: CASSSISSYNSPLHF. The chain employs TRBV6-2 or TRBV6-3 and TRBJ1-6, with unresolved D. V lost 4 bases, J lost 0 bases, and 7 bases lay in between. The CDR3 length is 15 residues. CDR1 is MNHEY and CDR2 is SVGEGT in the germline V gene.

The chain carries TRBV28 and TRBJ1-4; the D gene is possibly TRBD1 (5 bases). The V end was cut by 7 bases, the J end by 7 bases, with 13 bases between. There are 13 residues in the CDR3. Germline V CDR1 and CDR2: MDHEN, SYDVKM. The CDR3 sequence is CASTSLGREKLFF. The CDR3 bases are TGTGCCAGCACCTCTCTGGGGCGTGAAAAACTGTTTTTT.

This clone was observed a few times. The V gene is TRBV28, the J gene TRBJ2-7, with 7 bases identical to TRBD1. This CDR3 comprises 15 residues. Per the germline V gene, CDR1 is MDHEN and CDR2 is SYDVKM. V lost 5 bases, J lost 6 bases, and 13 bases stayed unmatched. In nucleotides, the CDR3 is TGTGCCAGCAGTAGCTCCGGGACAGTGATTTTCGAGCAGTACTTC. As protein: CASSSSGTVIFEQYF.

The chain joins TRBV2 to TRBJ2-1; D call uncertain. Germline V gene lookup returns CDR1 SNHLY and CDR2 FYNNEI. V was pared by 8 bases and J by 12 bases, with 20 bases between. The CDR3 length is 13 residues. DNA for the CDR3: TGTGCCAGCTGTATGTACCCTGAAGCTCCGCAGTTCTTC. It codes for CASCMYPEAPQFF.

V and J are TRBV2 and TRBJ2-5; 7 positions match TRBD1. J was trimmed by 4 bases and V by 10 bases; bases with no gene match: 9. Germline V CDR1 and CDR2: SNHLY, FYNNEI. The CDR3 is 13 residues long. For the CDR3, the DNA is TGTGCCAACAACCAGGACAGGAGAGAGACCCAGTACTTC. This gives the protein CANNQDRRETQYF.

This clone occurred once. This chain connects TRBV11-3 to TRBJ1-1; D remains ambiguous. Germline assignment: CDR1 SGHNT and CDR2 YENEEA. The CDR3 is 13 amino acids. Trimming removed 8 bases at V and 1 base at J, with 11 bases between. CDR3 loop: CASSSMANTEAFF. CDR3 DNA: TGTGCCAGCTCCTCGATGGCGAACACTGAAGCTTTCTTT.

The rearrangement joins TRBV15 to TRBJ2-7; TRBD2 matches at 8 bases. CDR1 and CDR2 (germline): LNHNV, YYDKDF (reference sequence). The V and J ends lost 4 bases and 7 bases, in that order; junction bases with no gene match: 12. The CDR3 length is 15 residues. The CDR3 spells CATSIRGGIYGEQYF. In DNA form, the CDR3 reads TGTGCCACCAGCATCCGGGGGGGGATCTACGGAGAGCAGTACTTC.

The CDR3: CASSLNGREGETQYF. CDR3 nucleotides: TGTGCCAGCAGCTTAAACGGCAGGGAAGGGGAGACCCAGTACTTC. The chain recombines TRBV7-3 with TRBJ2-5; D might be TRBD1 (5 bases). The germline V and J ends were trimmed by 1 base and 5 bases, with 14 bases remaining between them. This CDR3 is 15 amino acids long. Germline V CDR1 and CDR2: SGHTA, FQGTGA.